Following are 15 T cell receptor beta chains from one sample sequenced in a study of glioma-infiltrating T cells after dendritic cell vaccination. Time point noted: after dendritic cell vaccination, including at tumor progression/relapse. TCRdb's copy holds only in-frame clones and misses some; the assay was immunoSEQ multiplex PCR. The table records 110,000 or so clones, 90% of them present only once. This specimen consisted of blood, obtained after dendritic cell vaccination. The receptor set was obtained from a human donor with glioblastoma.

The chain has TRBV5-5 and TRBJ1-4; D is unclear. The CDR3 contains 14 residues. V lost 0 bases and J lost 7, with 10 bases in between. Germline CDR1 is SGHKS and CDR2 is YYEKEE (reference sequence). The CDR3 is CASSLAPGPEKLFF. CDR3 nucleotide sequence: TGTGCCAGCAGCTTGGCTCCAGGCCCTGAAAAACTGTTTTTT.

V usage is TRBV5-4 and J usage is TRBJ1-1; weak D call: TRBD1 (6 bases). Germline V CDR1 and CDR2: SGHNT, YYREEE (reference sequence). V was clipped by 1 base and J by 5 bases, with 12 bases between them. This CDR3 has 14 amino acids. The CDR3 reads CASSLKGRGTEAFF. CDR3 coding DNA: TGTGCCAGCAGCTTGAAAGGGAGGGGGACTGAAGCTTTCTTT.

The chain links TRBV18 to TRBJ2-4; possible D gene TRBD1, 5 bases. Germline V gives CDR1 KGHSH, CDR2 LQKENI. V was shortened by 6 bases and J by 6 bases, with 15 bases between the two germline ends. This CDR3 spans 14 amino acids. The CDR3 here is CASSLRTIPNIQYF. The CDR3 DNA reads as TGTGCCAGCTCTCTCCGGACAATCCCAAACATTCAGTACTTC.

This chain links TRBV29-1 with TRBJ2-1, with 10 bases that match TRBD2. CDR1 is SQVTM, CDR2 ANQGSEA, per germline. The CDR3 sequence is 14 residues long. Losses at the gene ends were 7 bases for V and 6 bases for J; bases not matched to a gene: 9. The CDR3, as DNA: TGCAGCGCAGCCCCTAGCGGGAGTACCAATGAGCAGTTCTTC. This translates into CSAAPSGSTNEQFF.

The chain employs TRBV30 and TRBJ1-2, with D hard to call. Trimming removed 8 bases at V and 8 bases at J, with 15 bases between. The germline CDR1 and CDR2 sequences are GTSNPN and SVGIG (reference sequence). There are 11 residues in the CDR3. CDR3 nucleotide sequence: TGTGCCATAAGTTCCCTGGGCGGCTACACCTTC. Translation gives CAISSLGGYTF.

The rearrangement uses TRBV25-1 and TRBJ2-5, with a tentative D call TRBD2 (6 bases). The germline gives CDR1 MGHDK, CDR2 SYGVNS. There are 15 residues in the CDR3. The germline V and J ends were trimmed by 4 bases and 2 bases, with 14 bases remaining between them. The CDR3 coding sequence is TGTGCCAGCAGTGGCGGGACCGGTACACAAGAGACCCAGTACTTC. Translating gives CASSGGTGTQETQYF.

The chain links TRBV20-1 to TRBJ1-1; weak D call: TRBD1 (6 bases). Germline assignment: CDR1 DFQATT and CDR2 SNEGSKA (reference sequence). V was cut by 3 bases and J by 11 bases, with 10 bases left in between. The CDR3 runs to 10 residues. This chain's CDR3 is CSARDSGAFF. CDR3 in DNA: TGCAGTGCTAGGGACAGTGGGGCTTTCTTT.

CDR3 region: CASRLLEPAPYNEQFF. In DNA form, the CDR3 reads TGTGCCAGCCGACTTCTGGAGCCTGCCCCCTACAATGAGCAGTTCTTC. The J gene is TRBJ2-1, the V gene TRBV18; D is uncertain. The V gene's germline CDR1 is KGHSH and CDR2 LQKENI. The CDR3 consists of 16 residues. The V end was cut by 8 bases, the J end by 2 bases, with 19 bases between.

This chain joins TRBV9 and TRBJ2-3; D may be TRBD2 (5 bases). Trimming left V 3 bases short and J 2 bases short, with 10 bases between. This CDR3 spans 14 amino acids. Germline CDR1 reads SGDLS; CDR2 reads YYNGEE. The DNA for the CDR3 is TGTGCCAGCAGCGGACGGGGTTTCACAGATACGCAGTATTTT. Translation: CASSGRGFTDTQYF.

The chain uses TRBV30 and TRBJ2-6; TRBD1 is a possible D gene (6 bases). Per the germline V gene, CDR1 is GTSNPN and CDR2 is SVGIG (reference sequence). V dropped 4 bases and J dropped 3 bases, with 13 bases sitting between them. CDR3 size: 15 residues. The CDR3 sequence: CAWNSGARGANVLTF. CDR3 DNA: TGTGCCTGGAACTCAGGGGCGCGTGGGGCCAACGTCCTGACTTTC.

This clone has a single count. The chain recombines TRBV10-1 with TRBJ2-1; TRBD2 matches 8 bases. The trim removed 3 bases at V and 7 bases at J, leaving 2 bases unmatched. The germline V gene has CDR1 WNHNN and CDR2 SYGVQD (reference sequence). The CDR3 has 13 amino acids. CDR3 amino acids: CASSESGRNEQFF. CDR3 coding DNA: TGCGCCAGCAGTGAAAGCGGGAGAAATGAGCAGTTCTTC.

This chain connects TRBV30 to TRBJ2-3; 7 bases are a match to TRBD2. V shed 1 base and J 6 bases; nucleotides not matched to a gene: 10. The germline V gene encodes CDR1 GTSNPN and CDR2 SVGIG (reference sequence). The CDR3 runs to 15 residues. The CDR3 spells CAWSAEAGSWDTQYF. The DNA for the CDR3 is TGTGCCTGGAGTGCCGAAGCGGGATCCTGGGATACGCAGTATTTT.

Worth noting for this clone: The same CDR3 is also encoded by other DNA sequences in this sample. J is TRBJ2-1 and V is TRBV9; TRBD1 aligns across 9 bases. Germline V gene lookup returns CDR1 SGDLS and CDR2 YYNGEE. There are 15 residues in the CDR3. The J segment lost 2 bases and the V segment lost 4 bases, leaving 4 bases of the junction unmatched. The CDR3 reads CASSPGTGPYNEQFF. The CDR3 DNA reads TGTGCCAGCAGCCCCGGGACAGGGCCCTACAATGAGCAGTTCTTC.

The gene calls are TRBV18 and TRBJ2-7; 8 bases align to TRBD1. The germline CDR1 and CDR2 sequences are KGHSH and LQKENI. The CDR3 sequence is 15 residues long. V shed 2 bases, J shed 3 bases, and the junction held 6 bases outside the gene matches. CDR3 nucleotide sequence: TGTGCCAGCTCACCAAATCCAGGGGGCAACTACGAGCAGTACTTC. This encodes CASSPNPGGNYEQYF.

The rearrangement links TRBV5-4 to TRBJ2-7, with 8 bases fitting TRBD2. This CDR3 is built from 16 residues. The germline gives CDR1 SGHNT, CDR2 YYREEE (reference sequence). V dropped 0 bases and J dropped 0; count of bases not matched to a gene: 5. The CDR3 DNA reads as TGTGCCAGCAGCTTGGATGCTAGCGGGTCCTCCTACGAGCAGTACTTC. The encoded protein is CASSLDASGSSYEQYF. Full variable domain (outside the CDR3, taken from reference TRBV5-4 and TRBJ2-7): ETGVTQSPTHLIKTRGQQVTLRCSSQSGHNTVSWYQQALGQGPQFIFQYYREEENGRGNFPPRFSGLQFPNYSSELNVNALELDDSALYLCASSLDASGSSYEQYFGPGTRLTVT.